This T cell receptor (beta chain) appears in the sequencing data of a study of T cells in Graves' hyperthyroidism and ophthalmopathy. Uncontrolled infection, other autoimmune disease, pregnancy and lactation each barred patients from inclusion. Amplified regions were TCR beta CDR3 sequences from RNA transcripts. The HTBI set primed first-round TCR CDR3 RT-PCR. Using its own MiXCR run on the multiplex PCR reads, TCRdb lists one record per CDR3 protein. The repertoire has hundreds of thousands of distinct CDR3 sequences, approximately 19% of them found once; the top ten carry 3% to 4%. The ends lost 10 bases at V and 7 bases at J; junction bases unmatched: 9. Germline V gives CDR1 SGHVS, CDR2 FQNEAQ. The CDR3 extends over 12 amino acids. Notes on this clonotype: Its antigen is not identified.

Study-wide results and limits: In blood, most of the thyroid clonotypes expanded above 0.001 were also present.

The chain recombines TRBV7-8 with TRBJ2-7; 8 bases match TRBD2. The clonotype comes from a woman aged 18 to 35 with Graves' hyperthyroidism. Sequencing used blood. CDR3 residues: CAIGGAIGEQYF. CDR3 DNA sequence: TGTGCCATCGGGGGGGCCATAGGGGAGCAGTACTTC.